These 15 T cell receptor beta chains originate from one sample sequenced in a study of regulatory T cells in long-lasting Graves disease. Time point: persistent/refractory GD, antithyroid drugs over 5 years with positive TRAb. Generation of the TCR library employed RNA extracted from PBMCs. Construction of the TCR beta libraries employed iRepertoire HTBI primers in conjunction with Arm-PCR of CDR3 regions. Via MiXCR, TCRdb re-called the multiplex PCR reads, giving one row per CDR3 protein. Of over 650,000 distinct CDR3 sequences listed, approximately 29% are singletons. Specimen: peripheral blood mononuclear cells (PBMCs), collected when the disease was refractory, from a patient treated with antithyroid drugs. Source of these receptors: a female donor with Graves disease.

This clonotype was seen once. With a much larger clone just one base away, this may be a read error. The gene calls are TRBV7-2 and TRBJ2-1; 8 bases agree with TRBD1. The length of the CDR3 is 17 residues. Germline CDR1 SGHTA, CDR2 FQGNSA. V was clipped by 4 bases and J by 10 bases; unmatched bases: 18. The CDR3 DNA is TGTGCCAGCAGCTACAGGGGTGGCCAGGGGGCGACATACGAGCAGTTCTTC. Residues: CASSYRGGQGATYEQFF.

The chain couples TRBV5-1 to TRBJ1-2; 7 bases map to TRBD1. This CDR3 contains 15 residues. J lost 3 bases, V lost 4 bases, and 9 bases had no gene match. Germline lookup yields CDR1 SGHRS and CDR2 YFSETQ. This CDR3 reads CASSGAQGTDYGYTF. CDR3 in DNA: TGCGCCAGCAGCGGAGCCCAAGGGACAGACTATGGCTACACCTTC.

V and J are TRBV12-3 or TRBV12-4 and TRBJ2-5, with a possible D match to TRBD1 (5 bases). With 1 base removed from V and 2 bases from J, the gap between germline ends came to 8 bases. CDR3 length equals 14 residues. The CDR3 sequence: CASSLVYRQETQYF. The CDR3, as DNA: TGTGCCAGCAGTTTAGTTTACAGGCAAGAGACCCAGTACTTC.

The chain joins TRBV5-1 to TRBJ2-7, with D perhaps matching TRBD2 (6 bases). Germline-derived CDR1 and CDR2 are SGHRS and YFSETQ. CDR3 length: 14 residues. Trimming removed 2 bases from V and 6 bases from J, with 15 bases in between. Here the CDR3 reads CASSFNQGLAEQYF. DNA for the CDR3: TGCGCCAGCAGCTTTAATCAGGGACTCGCCGAGCAGTACTTC. Drawing the rest from reference TRBV5-1 and TRBJ2-7, the complete variable domain is KAGVTQTPRYLIKTRGQQVTLSCSPISGHRSVSWYQQTPGQGLQFLFEYFSETQRNKGNFPGRFSGRQFSNSRSEMNVSTLELGDSALYLCASSFNQGLAEQYFGPGTRLTVT.

This rearrangement joins TRBV30 to TRBJ2-6, with D uncertain. This CDR3 has 13 amino acids. V was clipped by 4 bases and J by 3 bases, with 7 bases between them. The germline V gene has CDR1 GTSNPN and CDR2 SVGIG (reference sequence). The CDR3 coding sequence is TGTGCCTGGATGCGATTTGGGGCCAACGTCCTGACTTTC. This encodes CAWMRFGANVLTF.

This clonotype was seen more than once but under ten times. This chain uses TRBV12-5 with TRBJ1-1; the D gene is possibly TRBD1 (5 bases). CDR1 is LGHNT, CDR2 FRNRAP, per germline. V gave up 0 bases and J gave up 0 bases, with 14 bases separating them. This CDR3 has 17 amino acids. CDR3: CASGLVSRGAMNTEAFF. DNA for the CDR3: TGTGCTAGTGGTTTGGTAAGTAGGGGCGCCATGAACACTGAAGCTTTCTTT.

Ten or more counts support this clonotype. The rearrangement uses TRBV11-2 and TRBJ2-5; possibly TRBD2 for D (5 bases). The germline CDR1 and CDR2 sequences are SGHAT and FQNNGV. This CDR3 is built from 16 residues. Trimming left V 1 base short and J 1 base short, with 13 bases between. The CDR3 DNA follows: TGTGCCAGCAGCTTAGTTGGTAGCGCATTCCAAGAGACCCAGTACTTC. This translates into CASSLVGSAFQETQYF.

This clonotype was seen a single time. The rearrangement joins TRBV15 to TRBJ2-7, with a possible D match to TRBD1 (6 bases). Germline CDR1 and CDR2: LNHNV and YYDKDF (reference sequence). The CDR3 contains 14 residues. Trimming removed 4 bases at V and 5 bases at J, with 15 bases between. Here the CDR3 DNA reads TGTGCCACCAGCACCAACAGGGATGTAAACGAGCAGTACTTC. Protein product: CATSTNRDVNEQYF.

This chain connects TRBV10-3 to TRBJ2-2; D gene uncertain. This CDR3 comprises 12 residues. CDR1 is ENHRY and CDR2 is SYGVKD in the germline V gene. Trimming removed 6 bases at V and 6 bases at J, with 8 bases between. The CDR3 DNA follows: TGTGCCATCAGGGACCTACCCGGGGAGCTGTTTTTT. Its translation: CAIRDLPGELFF.

This clonotype has ten or more counts. This chain uses TRBV2 with TRBJ1-1; D not certain. Trimming shortened V by 6 bases and J by 6 bases, and 11 bases separated the two germline ends. Germline assignment: CDR1 SNHLY and CDR2 FYNNEI. This CDR3 is 12 amino acids long. CDR3 protein: CASRPDRAEAFF. The CDR3 nucleotides read TGTGCCAGCAGGCCCGACCGGGCTGAAGCTTTCTTT. Supplemented by reference TRBV2 and TRBJ1-1, the full variable domain reads EPEVTQTPSHQVTQMGQEVILRCVPISNHLYFYWYRQILGQKVEFLVSFYNNEISEKSEIFDDQFSVERPDGSNFTLKIRSTKLEDSAMYFCASRPDRAEAFFGQGTRLTVV.

This clonotype was picked up many times. The rearrangement joins TRBV2 to TRBJ2-7; maybe TRBD1 (6 bases). The CDR3 contains 14 residues. In germline, CDR1 is SNHLY, CDR2 FYNNEI. V lost 6 bases, J lost 0 bases, and 12 bases lay in between. CDR3 DNA sequence: TGTGCCAGCAGCCGGACAGAGAGCTCCTACGAGCAGTACTTC. Translation gives CASSRTESSYEQYF.

This chain connects TRBV7-2 to TRBJ2-7; D perhaps matches TRBD2 (6 bases). The V gene's germline CDR1 is SGHTA and CDR2 FQGNSA. Trimming shortened V by 4 bases and J by 0 bases, and 16 bases separated the two germline ends. The CDR3 sequence is 16 residues long. The CDR3 sequence is CASSSPGGRPSYEQYF. The CDR3 region has the DNA TGTGCCAGCAGCTCGCCCGGGGGACGGCCCTCCTACGAGCAGTACTTC.

In its sample, this clonotype was seen many times. A read error may account for a junction end that differs from germline. J is TRBJ1-1 and V is TRBV5-1, with D tentatively TRBD1 (6 bases). Germline CDR1 and CDR2: SGHRS and YFSETQ. The CDR3 is 14 amino acids. CDR3: CASSLGTMNTEAFF. The DNA of the CDR3 is TGTGCCAGCAGCCTCGGGACAATGAACACTGAAGCTTTCTTT. The whole variable domain, filled in from reference TRBV5-1 and TRBJ1-1, reads KAGVTQTPRYLIKTRGQQVTLSCSPISGHRSVSWYQQTPGQGLQFLFEYFSETQRNKGNFPGRFSGRQFSNSRSEMNVSTLELGDSALYLCASSLGTMNTEAFFGQGTRLTVV.

This clonotype was counted only a few times. The chain joins TRBV15 to TRBJ1-5; 8 bases fit TRBD1. Germline assignment: CDR1 LNHNV and CDR2 YYDKDF (reference sequence). This CDR3 is built from 15 residues. Losses at the gene ends were 3 bases for V and 7 bases for J; bases not matched to a gene: 8. In DNA form, the CDR3 reads TGTGCCACCAGCAGCCTGAACAGGGGGGGACAGCCCCAGCATTTT. This codes for CATSSLNRGGQPQHF.

V is TRBV29-1 and J is TRBJ1-4; 11 nucleotides match TRBD1. V gave up 6 bases and J gave up 8 bases; unmatched junction bases: 8. The germline CDR1 and CDR2 sequences are SQVTM and ANQGSEA. The CDR3 spans 14 residues. The CDR3 loop is CSVRTGGPEEKLFF. Here the CDR3 DNA reads TGCAGCGTCCGGACAGGGGGCCCAGAGGAAAAACTGTTTTTT.